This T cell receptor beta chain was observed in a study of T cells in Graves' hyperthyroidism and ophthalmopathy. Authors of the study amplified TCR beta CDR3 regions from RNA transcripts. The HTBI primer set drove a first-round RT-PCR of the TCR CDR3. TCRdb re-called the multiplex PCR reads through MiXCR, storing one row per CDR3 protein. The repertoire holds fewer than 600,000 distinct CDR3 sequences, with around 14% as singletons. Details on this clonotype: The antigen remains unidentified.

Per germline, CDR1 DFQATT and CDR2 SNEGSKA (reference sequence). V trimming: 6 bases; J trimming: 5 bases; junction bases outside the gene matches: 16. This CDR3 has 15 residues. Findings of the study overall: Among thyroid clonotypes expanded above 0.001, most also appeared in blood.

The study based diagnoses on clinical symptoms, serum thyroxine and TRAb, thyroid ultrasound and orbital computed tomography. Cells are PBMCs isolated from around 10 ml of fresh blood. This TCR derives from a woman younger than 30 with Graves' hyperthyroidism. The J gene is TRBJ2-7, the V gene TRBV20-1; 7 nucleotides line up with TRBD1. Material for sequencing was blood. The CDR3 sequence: CSALQTGQIKDEQYF. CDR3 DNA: TGCAGTGCCCTACAGACAGGGCAGATCAAAGACGAGCAGTACTTC.